This T cell receptor (beta chain) was profiled in a study of tumor-infiltrating lymphocytes in primary liver carcinoma. A word on this clonotype: The antigen remains undetermined.

Germline DNA was also extracted, while the blood RNA originated from unsorted whole blood. General study points: Tumor-adjacent and tumor-blood pairs showed less overlap than tumor region pairs. Samples, which were bulk and unsorted, did not allow CD4+ and CD8+ repertoires to be compared.

The researchers produced TCR beta cDNA from around 500 ng total RNA with a constant-region primer. Modified slightly, ARM-PCR produced TCR beta libraries over three nested multiplex PCR rounds. A C-beta reverse primer and TRBV1-TRBV30 forward primers served in each of the first two PCR rounds, at 10 cycles apiece. TCRdb ran MiXCR on the multiplex PCR reads and lists one entry per CDR3 protein. Here the sample spans under 200,000 distinct CDR3 sequences, about two thirds being singletons. The CDR3 contains 13 residues. The germline CDR1 and CDR2 sequences are MNHNS and SASEGT. V dropped 8 bases and J dropped 4 bases, with 14 bases sitting between them.

Sequenced input: peripheral blood. The V gene is TRBV6-1, the J gene TRBJ2-5; the D is unclear. The TCR sequence derives from a woman aged 55-70 years with primary liver carcinoma and hepatitis B virus infection. This CDR3 reads CASGVSPGETQYF. DNA for the CDR3: TGTGCCAGCGGGGTAAGCCCCGGAGAGACCCAGTACTTC.